This passage covers 31 T cell receptor beta chains from one sample sequenced in a study of cytomegalovirus exposure and HLA in healthy donors (dated by TCRdb to about 2017). The receptor library was made with the immunoSEQ multiplex PCR assay. The multiplex PCR relied on a mix of 60 forward primers for TCR Vbeta segments and 13 reverse primers for TCR Jbeta segments. TCRdb obtained this table from immuneACCESS and retained in-frame rearrangements with V and J assigned. These tables miss some clones; where compared with another copy, unresolved V genes account for less than half of the shortfall, and the remainder is unexplained. Here the sample has some 170,000 clones; 77% occur a single time. The ten largest clones take up roughly 1.7% of the sample. Sequencing was performed on PBMCs. These receptors were obtained from a woman in her twenties or thirties in good health and CMV-seronegative.

The chain employs TRBV25-1 and TRBJ1-2, with 7 bases lining up with TRBD1. V lost 7 bases, J lost 8 bases, and 10 bases stayed unmatched. Germline V CDR1 and CDR2: MGHDK, SYGVNS. The CDR3 is made up of 13 amino acids. The CDR3 reads CASIGGGGAGYTF. Here the CDR3 DNA reads TGTGCCAGCATAGGAGGAGGGGGCGCGGGCTACACCTTC.

The chain links TRBV19 to TRBJ2-7; D unclear. V was clipped by 7 bases and J by 1 base, with 11 bases between them. The CDR3 length is 13 residues. Germline values: CDR1 LNHDA, CDR2 SQIVND (reference sequence). This CDR3 is CASMPKQSYEQYF. In DNA, the CDR3 is TGTGCCAGTATGCCCAAACAGTCCTACGAGCAGTACTTC.

V is TRBV9 and J is TRBJ2-1, with 13 bases that match TRBD2. This CDR3 has 16 residues. The germline gives CDR1 SGDLS, CDR2 YYNGEE. The ends lost 2 bases at V and 7 bases at J; junction bases unmatched: 6. DNA of the CDR3: TGTGCCAGCAGCGTGGGACTAGCGGGAACTGAGAATGAGCAGTTCTTC. As protein: CASSVGLAGTENEQFF.

This chain connects TRBV27 to TRBJ2-7, with D possibly TRBD1 on 6 matching bases. This CDR3 is built from 13 residues. CDR1 and CDR2 (germline): MNHEY, SMNVEV (reference sequence). Trimming shortened V by 5 bases and J by 3 bases, and 11 bases separated the two germline ends. DNA for the CDR3: TGTGCCAGCAGTCCAACAGGGCACTACGAGCAGTACTTC. Protein: CASSPTGHYEQYF.

The DNA of the CDR3 is TGTGCCAGCAGTTATGGACAGTCAAATTCCTACGAGCAGTACTTC. It specifies CASSYGQSNSYEQYF. The chain is built from TRBV6-5 and TRBJ2-7; weak D call: TRBD1 (6 bases). Trimming pared 3 bases from V and 1 base from J, leaving 13 bases between. The CDR3 loop spans 15 amino acids. The germline V gene encodes CDR1 MNHEY and CDR2 SVGAGI.

CDR3: CASSLLSGAGYEQYF. The CDR3 DNA follows: TGTGCCAGCAGCTTACTTTCGGGAGCGGGCTACGAGCAGTACTTC. The chain links TRBV7-3 to TRBJ2-7; D might be TRBD2 (6 bases). This CDR3 comprises 15 residues. V shed 2 bases and J shed 3 bases, with 14 bases lying between them. Per germline, CDR1 SGHTA and CDR2 FQGTGA.

This clone showed up just once. V gene TRBV16 combines with J gene TRBJ1-5; D is ambiguous. The CDR3 sequence is 12 residues long. Trimming cost V 2 bases and J 4 bases, with 3 bases left between them. Germline assignment: CDR1 KGHSY and CDR2 FQNENV. CDR3 nucleotide sequence: TGTGCCAGCAGCCAACAGAATCAGCCCCAGCATTTT. This sequence encodes CASSQQNQPQHF.

This clone was found once. The V gene is TRBV27, the J gene TRBJ1-2; the match to TRBD1 covers 9 bases. The J segment lost 5 bases and the V segment lost 5 bases, leaving 9 bases of the junction unmatched. CDR3 length: 15 residues. Germline V lookup: CDR1 MNHEY, CDR2 SMNVEV (reference sequence). CDR3 nucleotide sequence: TGTGCCAGCAGTGCCCGGACAGGGGCGGCTTATGGCTACACCTTC. It specifies CASSARTGAAYGYTF.

This clone was seen just once. The V and J genes are TRBV4-3 and TRBJ2-7; no clear D. CDR1 and CDR2 (germline): LGHNA, YSLEER. This CDR3 spans 14 amino acids. V lost 3 bases and J 0 bases, leaving 9 bases between the germline ends. CDR3 nucleotides: TGCGCCAGCAGCCATTCTAGTTACTCCTACGAGCAGTACTTC. Translated, it gives CASSHSSYSYEQYF.

The V gene is TRBV27, the J gene TRBJ1-1; D is ambiguous. Germline CDR1 and CDR2: MNHEY and SMNVEV (reference sequence). The germline V and J ends were trimmed by 2 bases and 7 bases, with 14 bases remaining between them. The length of the CDR3 is 14 residues. The chain's CDR3 is CASSLQSPRGEAFF. The CDR3, as DNA: TGTGCCAGCAGTTTACAGTCTCCGCGCGGTGAAGCTTTCTTT.

V and J are TRBV5-1 and TRBJ2-7, with 8 bases lining up with TRBD1. The V and J ends lost 7 bases and 2 bases, in that order; junction bases with no gene match: 5. There are 13 residues in the CDR3. The germline CDR1 and CDR2 sequences are SGHRS and YFSETQ. CDR3 protein: CASRQGSAYEQYF. In DNA, the CDR3 is TGCGCCAGCCGACAGGGGTCGGCCTACGAGCAGTACTTC.

The CDR3, as DNA: TGTGCCAGTAGTAGGACTAGCGGGGGCTCCTACAATGAGCAGTTCTTC. This sequence encodes CASSRTSGGSYNEQFF. This chain uses TRBV19 with TRBJ2-1, with 13 bases that match TRBD2. The CDR3 totals 16 residues. Germline values: CDR1 LNHDA, CDR2 SQIVND (reference sequence). The trim removed 4 bases at V and 0 bases at J, leaving 0 bases unmatched.

V and J are TRBV19 and TRBJ1-5; D might be TRBD1 (6 bases). The V gene's germline CDR1 is LNHDA and CDR2 SQIVND (reference sequence). The CDR3 consists of 14 residues. The ends were cut back, 10 bases at V and 0 bases at J, with 13 bases in the middle. The CDR3 DNA is TGTGCCACCGAGGGGGTCGTTAGCAATCAGCCCCAGCATTTT. Encoded protein: CATEGVVSNQPQHF.

V is TRBV5-8 and J is TRBJ2-7; D might be TRBD1 (6 bases). The CDR3 runs 15 residues. The V end lost 0 bases, the J end lost 1 base, and 11 bases lay between the germline ends. Looked up from germline, CDR1 is SGHTS and CDR2 is YDEGEE. The CDR3 loop reads CASSLEQGSSYEQYF. The CDR3 bases are TGTGCCAGCAGCTTGGAACAGGGTTCATCCTACGAGCAGTACTTC.

A remark on this clone: One end of the junction is discordant with germline, which a read error may explain. The CDR3 protein is CASSLLGVEKLFF. The CDR3 DNA is TGTGCTAGCAGCTTGTTAGGGGTTGAAAAACTGTTTTTT. This sequence joins TRBV7-7 and TRBJ1-4; maybe TRBD1 (5 bases). This CDR3 has 13 amino acids. Per the germline V gene, CDR1 is SSHAT and CDR2 is FNYEAQ (reference sequence).

The chain couples TRBV27 to TRBJ1-6, with D possibly matching TRBD1 (5 bases). Germline lookup yields CDR1 MNHEY and CDR2 SMNVEV (reference sequence). V gave up 4 bases and J gave up 10 bases, with 14 bases separating them. The CDR3 runs 14 residues. The CDR3 sequence: CASSYTGPRSPLHF. The CDR3, as DNA: TGTGCCAGCAGTTATACAGGCCCCAGGTCACCCCTCCACTTT.

The gene calls are TRBV2 and TRBJ2-5, with D unresolved. This CDR3 spans 14 amino acids. Germline lookup yields CDR1 SNHLY and CDR2 FYNNEI. V lost 1 base and J 4 bases, leaving 10 bases between the germline ends. The DNA of the CDR3 is TGTGCCAGCAGTGAAGGACTGTCATCAGAGACCCAGTACTTC. Residues: CASSEGLSSETQYF. Variable domain in full (rest from reference TRBV2 and TRBJ2-5): EPEVTQTPSHQVTQMGQEVILRCVPISNHLYFYWYRQILGQKVEFLVSFYNNEISEKSEIFDDQFSVERPDGSNFTLKIRSTKLEDSAMYFCASSEGLSSETQYFGPGTRLLVL.

The rearrangement uses TRBV7-2 and TRBJ1-5; 7 bases align to TRBD1. The germline gives CDR1 SGHTA, CDR2 FQGNSA. The length of the CDR3 is 13 residues. Losses at the gene ends were 5 bases for V and 5 bases for J; bases not matched to a gene: 3. The CDR3 loop is CASSRGTDQPQHF. CDR3 nucleotides: TGTGCCAGCAGCAGGGGGACAGATCAGCCCCAGCATTTT. Full variable domain (remainder filled in from reference TRBV7-2 and TRBJ1-5): GAGVSQSPSNKVTEKGKDVELRCDPISGHTALYWYRQSLGQGLEFLIYFQGNSAPDKSGLPSDRFSAERTGGSVSTLTIQRTQQEDSAVYLCASSRGTDQPQHFGDGTRLSIL.

The chain joins TRBV6-1 to TRBJ2-7; TRBD2 might be the D (6 bases). V was clipped by 5 bases and J by 0 bases, with 14 bases between them. The CDR3 has 15 residues. Germline CDR1 MNHNS, CDR2 SASEGT. The CDR3 spells CASSSAGTSSYEQYF. DNA of the CDR3: TGTGCCAGCAGTTCCGCCGGGACTTCCTCCTACGAGCAGTACTTC.

The chain employs TRBV4-3 and TRBJ1-2; 8 nucleotides line up with TRBD1. V was pared by 5 bases and J by 7 bases, with 12 bases of the junction left unmatched. Germline CDR1 is LGHNA and CDR2 is YSLEER. The CDR3 has 15 amino acids. CDR3 residues: CASSFTGGLAGGYTF. In DNA form, the CDR3 reads TGCGCCAGCAGCTTTACAGGGGGTTTGGCTGGTGGCTACACCTTC.

This clone has a handful of counts. The chain employs TRBV5-5 and TRBJ1-4, with 7 bases aligning to TRBD1. The V gene end was trimmed by 4 bases and the J gene end by 10 bases; junction bases not matched to a gene: 10. Germline lookup yields CDR1 SGHKS and CDR2 YYEKEE (reference sequence). The CDR3 has 14 amino acids. CDR3: CASSREGASAKLFF. In DNA, the CDR3 is TGTGCCAGCAGCCGGGAGGGGGCGAGTGCAAAACTGTTTTTT.

This rearrangement joins TRBV27 to TRBJ1-2; 8 bases line up with TRBD1. The V gene's germline CDR1 is MNHEY and CDR2 SMNVEV (reference sequence). The CDR3 is 14 residues long. V shed 6 bases and J 8 bases; nucleotides not matched to a gene: 11. The CDR3 spells CASSDRGPADGYTF. The CDR3 nucleotides are TGTGCCAGCAGCGACAGGGGCCCTGCCGACGGCTACACCTTC.

The J gene is TRBJ2-7, the V gene TRBV5-1; unclear D gene. The CDR3 is made up of 13 amino acids. Germline values: CDR1 SGHRS, CDR2 YFSETQ. V lost 1 base to trimming and J lost 3 bases, with 8 bases between them. CDR3 loop: CASSLMAGYEQYF. The CDR3 bases are TGCGCCAGCAGCTTGATGGCAGGCTACGAGCAGTACTTC.

The chain has TRBV7-6 and TRBJ1-2; D uncertain. The CDR3 is made up of 14 amino acids. The V end was cut by 2 bases, the J end by 0 bases, with 7 bases between. Germline values: CDR1 SGHVS, CDR2 FNYEAQ. Written as DNA, the CDR3 is TGTGCCAGCAGCTTATCGGGAACTAACTATGGCTACACCTTC. Its protein product is CASSLSGTNYGYTF.

DNA for the CDR3: TGCGCCAGCAGCTTGGCCGGTAGCTCCCATAATGAAAAACTGTTTTTT. The encoded protein is CASSLAGSSHNEKLFF. The chain has TRBV5-1 and TRBJ1-4; D is uncertain. The CDR3 is 16 amino acids. CDR1 is SGHRS, CDR2 YFSETQ, per germline. Trimming shortened V by 0 bases and J by 4 bases, and 13 bases separated the two germline ends.

The chain uses TRBV9 and TRBJ2-1; TRBD2 matches 9 bases. The junction had 6 bases not matched to a gene; V was cut back by 0 bases and J by 8 bases. This CDR3 has 15 amino acids. From germline, CDR1 is SGDLS and CDR2 YYNGEE. CDR3 residues: CASSVDGTSSHEQFF. CDR3 DNA sequence: TGTGCCAGCAGCGTAGACGGGACTAGCTCCCATGAGCAGTTCTTC.

This clone was seen only once. The chain links TRBV4-2 to TRBJ1-2, with D hard to call. Germline V gene lookup returns CDR1 LGHNA and CDR2 YNFKEQ. The CDR3 length is 12 residues. The V and J ends lost 1 base and 8 bases respectively, with 8 bases between them. The CDR3 DNA is TGTGCCAGCAGCCAAGGAACGCGCGGCTACACCTTC. It is translated as CASSQGTRGYTF.

The V call is TRBV7-2, the J call TRBJ2-7; TRBD1 agrees at 7 bases. The germline gives CDR1 SGHTA, CDR2 FQGNSA. This CDR3 spans 15 amino acids. The V and J ends lost 1 base and 2 bases, in that order; junction bases with no gene match: 5. CDR3 protein: CASSLETGVTYEQYF. Written as DNA, the CDR3 is TGTGCCAGCAGCTTAGAAACAGGGGTCACCTACGAGCAGTACTTC.

J is TRBJ1-1 and V is TRBV2; the match to TRBD1 covers 8 bases. This CDR3 region has 15 residues. V was clipped by 4 bases and J by 6 bases; unmatched bases: 10. The V gene's germline CDR1 is SNHLY and CDR2 FYNNEI. In DNA form, the CDR3 reads TGTGCCAGCAGTGTGGGGCAGGGGGCATTAGCTGAAGCTTTCTTT. Protein sequence: CASSVGQGALAEAFF.

Only one count was recorded for this clone. The CDR3 region is CASSGDSTYEQYF. The CDR3 coding sequence is TGTGCCAGCAGTGGGGACAGCACCTACGAGCAGTACTTC. The chain carries TRBV28 and TRBJ2-7; 7 bases are shared with TRBD1. The CDR3 has 13 residues. Germline loops: CDR1 MDHEN, CDR2 SYDVKM. Trimming cost V 5 bases and J 2 bases; bases outside gene matches: 3. The variable domain in full, completed from reference TRBV28 and TRBJ2-7, reads DVKVTQSSRYLVKRTGEKVFLECVQDMDHENMFWYRQDPGLGLRLIYFSYDVKMKEKGDIPEGYSVSREKKERFSLILESASTNQTSMYLCASSGDSTYEQYFGPGTRLTVT.

Concerning this clone itself: One junction end disagrees with the germline gene, perhaps due to a read error. The V gene is TRBV7-9, the J gene TRBJ1-1; the D is unclear. Germline V gene data show CDR1 as SEHNR and CDR2 as FQNEAQ (reference sequence). The CDR3 contains 15 residues. Here the CDR3 DNA reads TGTTCCAGCAGCTCCGTAGCGGGCTTGAACACTGAAGCTTTCTTT. This encodes CSSSSVAGLNTEAFF.